What follows are 26 T cell receptor beta chains derived from one specimen sequenced in a study of radiation and T cells in renal cell carcinoma (TCRdb year 2020). What the time point label conveys for this sample: blood 4 weeks post-SBRT, at nephrectomy. What the treatment or condition label conveys for this sample: 15 Gy SBRT to primary tumor, nephrectomy 4 weeks later. Library preparation employed the immunoSEQ multiplex PCR assay. TCRdb provides this immuneACCESS table in a form limited to in-frame rearrangements. Some clones are lacking; in checked studies, under half of them reflect an unresolved V gene, and why the rest are absent is not known. The sample records fewer than 200,000 clones, 88% of which are singletons. 11% of the sample belongs to the ten largest clones. This material consisted of blood, taken from a patient whose treatment included radiotherapy and nephrectomy. Receptors were obtained from a woman aged 50 to 60 with renal cell carcinoma.

The genes are TRBV7-3 and TRBJ2-3; 9 bases are shared with TRBD2. CDR1 and CDR2 (germline): SGHTA, FQGTGA. The CDR3 length is 15 residues. Losses at the gene ends were 5 bases for V and 1 base for J; bases not matched to a gene: 4. In DNA form, the CDR3 reads TGTGCCAGCAGCCGTAGCGGGGGAGGCACAGATACGCAGTATTTT. Its translation: CASSRSGGGTDTQYF.

This clone was picked up a small number of times. V is TRBV29-1 and J is TRBJ1-1, with a weak D call TRBD1 (5 bases). The CDR3 is 13 amino acids. V was shortened by 4 bases and J by 4 bases, with 13 bases between the two germline ends. Germline CDR1 is SQVTM and CDR2 is ANQGSEA. CDR3 sequence reads: CSVAFQGGTEAFF. CDR3 in DNA: TGCAGCGTTGCCTTCCAGGGCGGCACTGAAGCTTTCTTT.

The chain couples TRBV7-2 to TRBJ2-7; D is possibly TRBD1 or TRBD2 (5 bases each). V dropped 5 bases and J dropped 2 bases, with 19 bases sitting between them. The CDR3 loop spans 16 amino acids. Germline V gene data show CDR1 as SGHTA and CDR2 as FQGNSA. CDR3 sequence (DNA): TGTGCCAGCAGCCTCGACGCGGACTGGGGGACCTACGAGCAGTACTTC. It encodes CASSLDADWGTYEQYF.

This clone was picked up a small number of times. The chain joins TRBV10-3 to TRBJ1-1; maybe TRBD1 (6 bases). The V and J ends lost 7 bases and 5 bases respectively, with 14 bases between them. The germline gives CDR1 ENHRY, CDR2 SYGVKD. CDR3 length equals 13 residues. CDR3 nucleotide sequence: TGTGCCATCATGCGGGGGGCGGGGACTGAAGCTTTCTTT. The encoded protein is CAIMRGAGTEAFF.

The rearrangement links TRBV6-6 to TRBJ1-4; 8 bases match TRBD1. V shed 9 bases, J shed 10 bases, and the junction held 13 bases outside the gene matches. The CDR3 has 14 residues. Germline CDR1 reads MNHNY; CDR2 reads SVGAGI (reference sequence). This chain's CDR3 is CARRRTGRSIKLFF. CDR3 DNA: TGTGCCAGAAGAAGGACAGGGCGGTCGATAAAACTGTTTTTT.

The chain uses TRBV18 and TRBJ1-1; tentatively, D is TRBD1 (5 bases). V gave up 2 bases and J gave up 5 bases, with 9 bases separating them. CDR1 KGHSH and CDR2 LQKENI come from the germline V gene. This CDR3 has 13 amino acids. CDR3 in DNA: TGTGCCAGCTCACCAAGAGGGGAGACTGAAGCTTTCTTT. It encodes CASSPRGETEAFF.

The chain employs TRBV6-1 and TRBJ1-2; the D is unclear. From germline, CDR1 is MNHNS and CDR2 SASEGT. This CDR3 comprises 11 residues. V was trimmed by 6 bases and J by 4 bases, leaving 6 bases between them. In DNA, the CDR3 is TGTGCCAGCAGCTCGGCCTATGGCTACACCTTC. Translated: CASSSAYGYTF.

The rearrangement links TRBV7-2 to TRBJ2-7; the D is unclear. CDR1 and CDR2 (germline): SGHTA, FQGNSA. The CDR3 sequence is 13 residues long. The ends were cut back, 7 bases at V and 2 bases at J, with 12 bases in the middle. The CDR3 DNA reads TGTGCCAGCACACTAAGATCGGCCTACGAGCAGTACTTC. This sequence encodes CASTLRSAYEQYF.

The rearrangement uses TRBV6-1 and TRBJ1-2, with TRBD1 matching over 7 bases. This CDR3 is built from 17 residues. V gave up 4 bases and J gave up 4 bases; unmatched junction bases: 15. From germline, CDR1 is MNHNS and CDR2 SASEGT. The chain's CDR3 is CASSGPGQSYYFYGYTF. Here the CDR3 DNA reads TGTGCCAGCAGTGGGCCGGGACAGAGCTATTATTTCTATGGCTACACCTTC.

This sequence joins TRBV2 and TRBJ2-7, with D uncertain. Trimming removed 8 bases at V and 3 bases at J, with 11 bases between. This CDR3 contains 12 residues. CDR1 is SNHLY and CDR2 is FYNNEI in the germline V gene. CDR3 amino acids: CASEGSFYEQYF. The CDR3, as DNA: TGTGCCAGCGAAGGCAGTTTCTACGAGCAGTACTTC.

This clone has only one observation. V is TRBV5-4 and J is TRBJ1-4, with a tentative D call TRBD1 (5 bases). The germline CDR1 and CDR2 sequences are SGHNT and YYREEE (reference sequence). The CDR3 covers 15 residues. The CDR3 reads CAMGVIRGSVEKLFF. For the CDR3, the DNA is TGTGCTATGGGGGTCATCCGGGGATCGGTTGAAAAACTGTTTTTT. Supplemented by reference TRBV5-4 and TRBJ1-4, the full variable domain reads ETGVTQSPTHLIKTRGQQVTLRCSSQSGHNTVSWYQQALGQGPQFIFQYYREEENGRGNFPPRFSGLQFPNYSSELNVNALELDDSALYLCAMGVIRGSVEKLFFGSGTQLSVL.

The chain carries TRBV6-5 and TRBJ1-4; D gene uncertain. CDR1 is MNHEY and CDR2 is SVGAGI in the germline V gene. Deletions cut 2 bases from V and 6 bases from J, with 10 bases between. The CDR3 consists of 14 residues. This chain's CDR3 is CASSYIRVDEKLFF. CDR3 coding DNA: TGTGCCAGCAGTTACATAAGGGTAGATGAAAAACTGTTTTTT.

The chain couples TRBV7-9 to TRBJ1-5; 9 bases fit TRBD1. The junction had 6 bases not matched to a gene; V was cut back by 1 base and J by 11 bases. The germline gives CDR1 SEHNR, CDR2 FQNEAQ (reference sequence). The CDR3 has 14 residues. CDR3 protein: CASSLDGTGRTQHF. CDR3 nucleotides: TGTGCCAGCAGCTTAGATGGGACAGGGAGGACCCAGCATTTT.

The V call is TRBV4-2, the J call TRBJ1-5; D call uncertain. The CDR3 is 13 amino acids. Germline V gene sequence: CDR1 LGHNA, CDR2 YNFKEQ. V lost 0 bases and J lost 6, with 6 bases in between. As DNA, the CDR3 is TGTGCCAGCAGCCAAGATCCGGGTCAGCCCCAGCATTTT. It specifies CASSQDPGQPQHF.

The rearrangement joins TRBV19 to TRBJ2-1, with 9 bases that match TRBD2. Germline CDR1 and CDR2: LNHDA and SQIVND (reference sequence). V lost 6 bases and J lost 8; bases outside the gene matches: 8. This CDR3 region has 14 residues. CDR3 amino acids: CASSPLAGNHEQFF. Here the CDR3 DNA reads TGTGCCAGTAGCCCGCTAGCGGGGAACCATGAGCAGTTCTTC.

This chain joins TRBV4-2 and TRBJ2-7; the match to TRBD1 covers 10 bases. Germline trimming cut 5 bases from V and 1 base from J; bases unmatched to any gene: 5. The CDR3 is 15 residues long. Looked up from germline, CDR1 is LGHNA and CDR2 is YNFKEQ. CDR3 in DNA: TGTGCCAGCAGCGCCAGGACAGGGGGTTCCTACGAGCAGTACTTC. Protein: CASSARTGGSYEQYF.

DNA for the CDR3: TGTGCCATCAGTGAGTCGGGTGCGGGGAGTCAAGAGACCCAGTACTTC. This encodes CAISESGAGSQETQYF. The V call is TRBV10-3, the J call TRBJ2-5, with a possible D match to TRBD2 (6 bases). The CDR3 loop spans 16 amino acids. CDR1 ENHRY and CDR2 SYGVKD come from the germline V gene. Deletions cut 0 bases from V and 2 bases from J, with 13 bases between.

CDR3 residues: CASSRTDTQYF. CDR3 bases: TGTGCCAGCAGCCGCACAGATACGCAGTATTTT. The rearrangement joins TRBV7-9 to TRBJ2-3; D is unclear. Germline V gene sequence: CDR1 SEHNR, CDR2 FQNEAQ (reference sequence). V dropped 5 bases and J dropped 1 base, with 1 base sitting between them. The CDR3 is 11 amino acids.

The chain is built from TRBV19 and TRBJ2-1; TRBD2 matches at 8 bases. The CDR3 has 17 amino acids. V gave up 3 bases and J gave up 0 bases; unmatched junction bases: 7. CDR1 and CDR2 from the germline V gene are LNHDA and SQIVND (reference sequence). CDR3 in amino acids: CASSILAGGSSYNEQFF. Here the CDR3 DNA reads TGTGCCAGTAGTATCCTAGCGGGCGGTAGCTCCTACAATGAGCAGTTCTTC.

Remarks on this clone: An end of the junction differs from the germline gene, which may be a read error. For the CDR3, the DNA is TGTGCTAGCAGTTCGGACAGAAATTCACCCCTCCACTTT. Translating gives CASSSDRNSPLHF. V is TRBV7-7 and J is TRBJ1-6; D perhaps matches TRBD1 (6 bases). Germline V gene data show CDR1 as SSHAT and CDR2 as FNYEAQ (reference sequence). The CDR3 runs to 13 residues.

The rearrangement uses TRBV7-9 and TRBJ1-6; TRBD1 matches at 8 bases. The germline V gene encodes CDR1 SEHNR and CDR2 FQNEAQ (reference sequence). V lost 4 bases, J lost 11 bases, and 10 bases stayed unmatched. The CDR3 has 15 amino acids. The chain's CDR3 is CASSWKTGDRTPLHF. Here the CDR3 DNA reads TGTGCCAGCAGCTGGAAGACAGGGGATCGAACACCCCTCCACTTT.

The J gene is TRBJ1-5, the V gene TRBV29-1, with D possibly being TRBD1 (6 bases). Between the trimmed V and J ends, which lost 6 bases and 2 bases, there was a span of 17 bases. CDR1 and CDR2 from the germline V gene are SQVTM and ANQGSEA. The CDR3 sequence is 15 residues long. In DNA, the CDR3 is TGCAGCGTCGGGGAACAGGGAACAGGCAATCAGCCCCAGCATTTT. Amino acids: CSVGEQGTGNQPQHF. Filled out from reference TRBV29-1 and TRBJ1-5, the complete variable domain reads SAVISQKPSRDICQRGTSLTIQCQVDSQVTMMFWYRQQPGQSLTLIATANQGSEATYESGFVIDKFPISRPNLTFSTLTVSNMSPEDSSIYLCSVGEQGTGNQPQHFGDGTRLSIL.

The J gene is TRBJ1-4, the V gene TRBV6-6; 7 bases match TRBD1. The CDR3 has 14 residues. Germline assignment: CDR1 MNHNY and CDR2 SVGAGI (reference sequence). J was trimmed by 2 bases and V by 6 bases; bases with no gene match: 3. The CDR3 sequence: CASRLDRTNEKLFF. In DNA form, the CDR3 reads TGTGCCAGCAGACTGGACAGGACTAATGAAAAACTGTTTTTT.

The CDR3 nucleotides read TGTGCCAGCAGGCTTGGACAGGGTAATGAAAAACTGTTTTTT. Its translation: CASRLGQGNEKLFF. The rearrangement joins TRBV6-5 to TRBJ1-4; 8 bases are shared with TRBD1. The germline gives CDR1 MNHEY, CDR2 SVGAGI. V lost 6 bases, J lost 4 bases, and 4 bases stayed unmatched. The CDR3 spans 14 residues.

V usage is TRBV11-3 and J usage is TRBJ2-4; 9 nucleotides agree with TRBD1. Trimming cost V 6 bases and J 0 bases; bases outside gene matches: 15. This CDR3 is built from 19 residues. Germline V gives CDR1 SGHNT, CDR2 YENEEA. The CDR3 protein is CASRKYRGQSVLAKNIQYF. The DNA of the CDR3 is TGTGCCAGCAGAAAATACAGGGGGCAGAGCGTACTAGCCAAAAACATTCAGTACTTC.

The chain employs TRBV6-5 and TRBJ2-7, with a tentative D call TRBD2 (6 bases). The CDR3 runs 14 residues. V gave up 5 bases and J gave up 4 bases, with 15 bases separating them. Germline CDR1 reads MNHEY; CDR2 reads SVGAGI. DNA of the CDR3: TGTGCCAGCAGTCCGGGCGGGAAAAGATACGAGCAGTACTTC. Translation gives CASSPGGKRYEQYF.